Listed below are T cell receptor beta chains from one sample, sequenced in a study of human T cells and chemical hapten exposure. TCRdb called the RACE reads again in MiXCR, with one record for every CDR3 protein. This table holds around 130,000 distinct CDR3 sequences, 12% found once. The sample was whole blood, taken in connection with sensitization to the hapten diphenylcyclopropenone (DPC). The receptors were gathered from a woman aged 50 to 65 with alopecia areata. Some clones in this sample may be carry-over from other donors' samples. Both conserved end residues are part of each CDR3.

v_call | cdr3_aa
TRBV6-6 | CASSPPQGGNTEAFF
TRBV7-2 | CASSLGRARDTQYF
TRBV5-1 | CASSLRDGETQYF
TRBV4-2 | CASSQDVRLDRWITGELFF
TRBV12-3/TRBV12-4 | CASSLRTRETYNEQFF
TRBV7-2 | CASSLGQSNYGYTF
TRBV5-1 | CASSLEGQGVTHLLAKNIQYF
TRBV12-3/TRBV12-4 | CASSTGKNTEAFF
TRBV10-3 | CAISESSSSVEQFF
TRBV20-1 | CSAWGTGANVLTF
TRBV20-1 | CSARDRGAGTEAFF
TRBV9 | CASSDAGGSYNEQFF